This T cell receptor beta chain emerged from a study of T cell changes during pregnancy in multiple sclerosis (dated by TCRdb to between 2018 and 2021). Concerning the study at large: In women with multiple sclerosis, the researchers looked at how the T cell repertoire shifted as pregnancy progressed.

Notes on this clone: Its antigen has not been determined. No base-level quality is on record; no much larger clone is a single base apart.

The germline V end is reduced by 2 bases and the J end by 8 bases; junction bases left unmatched: 4. The CDR3 contains 15 residues, cysteine and phenylalanine counted. The retained sequence is limited to the CDR3, 45 bases, with the frame set at the first base. Sequences KGHSH (CDR1) and LQKENI (CDR2) are obtained from the germline V gene. The library came from the immunoSEQ multiplex PCR assay. The clones in this table, taken by TCRdb from immuneACCESS, are in-frame only. Not every clone is retained; where verified, under half of the shortfall comes from an unresolved V gene, and the cause of the rest is unknown. This sample gives some 60,000 clones in total; around nine tenths of them show up just once. Under 2% of the sample is in the top ten clones.

The material sequenced was peripheral blood, taken after pregnancy. The V gene is TRBV18 and the J gene is TRBJ2-1; TRBD1 agrees with 12 junctional bases. The sequence was collected from a female donor with multiple sclerosis, enrolled in a pregnancy study. The CDR3 protein is CASSPGTGGLDEQFF. At the DNA level, the sequence is TGTGCCAGCTCACCAGGGACAGGGGGCTTAGATGAGCAGTTCTTC.